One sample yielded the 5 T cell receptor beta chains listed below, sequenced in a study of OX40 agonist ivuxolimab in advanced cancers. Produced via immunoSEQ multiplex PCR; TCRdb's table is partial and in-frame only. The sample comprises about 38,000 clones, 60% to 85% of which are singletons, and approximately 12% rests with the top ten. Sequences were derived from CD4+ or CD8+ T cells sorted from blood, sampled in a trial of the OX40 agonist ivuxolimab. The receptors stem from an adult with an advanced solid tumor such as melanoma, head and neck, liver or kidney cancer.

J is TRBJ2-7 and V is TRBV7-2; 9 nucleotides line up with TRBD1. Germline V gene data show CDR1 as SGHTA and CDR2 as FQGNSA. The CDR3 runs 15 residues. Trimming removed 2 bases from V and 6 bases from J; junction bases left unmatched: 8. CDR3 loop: CASSLRTGVRGEQYF. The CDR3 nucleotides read TGTGCCAGCAGCTTAAGGACAGGGGTCCGAGGCGAGCAGTACTTC.

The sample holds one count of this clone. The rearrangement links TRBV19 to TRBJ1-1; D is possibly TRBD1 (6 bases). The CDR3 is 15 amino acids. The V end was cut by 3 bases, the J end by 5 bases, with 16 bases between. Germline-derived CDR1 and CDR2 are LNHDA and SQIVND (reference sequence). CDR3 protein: CASSIGGQRLTEAFF. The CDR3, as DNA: TGTGCCAGTAGTATCGGGGGGCAAAGGTTAACTGAAGCTTTCTTT. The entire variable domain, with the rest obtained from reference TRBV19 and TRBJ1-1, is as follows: DGGITQSPKYLFRKEGQNVTLSCEQNLNHDAMYWYRQDPGQGLRLIYYSQIVNDFQKGDIAEGYSVSREKKESFPLTVTSAQKNPTAFYLCASSIGGQRLTEAFFGQGTRLTVV.

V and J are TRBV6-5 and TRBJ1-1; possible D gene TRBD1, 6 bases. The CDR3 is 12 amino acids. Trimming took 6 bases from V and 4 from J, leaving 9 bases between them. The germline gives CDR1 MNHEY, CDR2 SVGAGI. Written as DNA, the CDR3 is TGTGCCAGCAGCACAGGGAGCACTGAAGCTTTCTTT. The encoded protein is CASSTGSTEAFF.

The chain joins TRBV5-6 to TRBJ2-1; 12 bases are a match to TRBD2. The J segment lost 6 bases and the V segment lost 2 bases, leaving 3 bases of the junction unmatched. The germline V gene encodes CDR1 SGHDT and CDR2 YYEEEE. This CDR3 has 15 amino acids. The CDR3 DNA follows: TGTGCCAGCAGCTTACGACTAGCGGGAGTCAATGAGCAGTTCTTC. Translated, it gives CASSLRLAGVNEQFF.

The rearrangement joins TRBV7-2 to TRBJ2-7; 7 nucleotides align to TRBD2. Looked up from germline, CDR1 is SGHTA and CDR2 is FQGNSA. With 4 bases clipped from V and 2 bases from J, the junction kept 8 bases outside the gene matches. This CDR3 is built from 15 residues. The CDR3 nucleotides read TGTGCCAGCAGCTCGCTTGCTAGCGGCACCTACGAGCAGTACTTC. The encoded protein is CASSSLASGTYEQYF.